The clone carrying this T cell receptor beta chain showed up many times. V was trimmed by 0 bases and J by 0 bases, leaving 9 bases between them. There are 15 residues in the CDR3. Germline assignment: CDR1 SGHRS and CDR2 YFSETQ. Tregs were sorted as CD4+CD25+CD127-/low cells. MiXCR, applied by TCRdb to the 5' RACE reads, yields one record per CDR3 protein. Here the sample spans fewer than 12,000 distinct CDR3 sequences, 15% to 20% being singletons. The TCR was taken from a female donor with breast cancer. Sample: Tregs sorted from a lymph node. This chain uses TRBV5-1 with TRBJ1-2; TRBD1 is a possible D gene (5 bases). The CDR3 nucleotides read TGCGCCAGCAGCTTGGGGGGGGTAGCTAACTATGGCTACACCTTC. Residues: CASSLGGVANYGYTF.